The 19 T cell receptor beta chains below all came from one sample that was sequenced in a study of identical twins. Each CDR3 protein is one row after TCRdb ran MiXCR on the 5' RACE reads. The repertoire consists of about 470,000 distinct CDR3 sequences, with 24% occurring once and the leading ten covering roughly 3%. The sample was also linked to a second study, of T cells expressing NK-cell markers.

Material: CD4+ T cells sorted from blood. All receptors come from a woman aged 18-29 years in good health.

The chain couples TRBV4-3 to TRBJ1-4, with D unresolved. Deletions cut 6 bases from V and 2 bases from J, with 10 bases between. This CDR3 has 14 amino acids. Germline CDR1 LGHNA, CDR2 YSLEER. The CDR3 loop is CASRFAGTNEKLFF. Here the CDR3 DNA reads TGCGCCAGCAGGTTCGCTGGCACTAATGAAAAACTGTTTTTT.

The chain couples TRBV5-1 to TRBJ1-1; D gene unclear. CDR1 and CDR2 (germline): SGHRS, YFSETQ. Trimming took off 6 bases at V and 4 bases at J, with 10 bases between the two ends. The CDR3 is made up of 12 amino acids. CDR3 amino acids: CASKEVGTEAFF. The CDR3 bases are TGCGCCAGCAAAGAGGTGGGCACTGAAGCTTTCTTT.

The chain employs TRBV20-1 and TRBJ2-7; 10 nucleotides match TRBD2. The CDR3 consists of 14 residues. Germline assignment: CDR1 DFQATT and CDR2 SNEGSKA (reference sequence). V gave up 1 base and J gave up 7 bases; unmatched junction bases: 7. As DNA, the CDR3 is TGCAGTGCTAGAGGACTAGCGGGTTGGTATGAGCAGTACTTC. This codes for CSARGLAGWYEQYF.

The chain has TRBV3-1 and TRBJ2-1; D is perhaps TRBD2 (5 bases). Looked up from germline, CDR1 is LGHDT and CDR2 is YNNKEL (reference sequence). Trimming took 4 bases from V and 1 from J, leaving 14 bases between them. The CDR3 spans 16 residues. This chain's CDR3 is CASSRVAYGSYNEQFF. In nucleotides, the CDR3 is TGTGCCAGCAGCCGGGTAGCGTACGGATCCTACAATGAGCAGTTCTTC.

The CDR3 is CSTLAGGLNTQYF. The CDR3 region has the DNA TGCAGTACCCTGGCGGGGGGGCTTAATACGCAGTATTTT. V usage is TRBV29-1 and J usage is TRBJ2-3; 9 bases line up with TRBD2. CDR1 SQVTM and CDR2 ANQGSEA come from the germline V gene. This CDR3 spans 13 amino acids.

This clonotype was detected only a few times. The chain recombines TRBV12-3 or TRBV12-4 with TRBJ1-3; the D is unclear. Deletions cut 1 base from V and 0 bases from J, with 7 bases between. The CDR3 has 15 residues. CDR3 nucleotide sequence: TGTGCCAGCAGTTTAGGGGTACTCTCTGGAAACACCATATATTTT. Protein product: CASSLGVLSGNTIYF.

This clonotype has more than one count but fewer than ten. CDR3 residues: CASSPSYGHAYNEQFF. In DNA form, the CDR3 reads TGTGCCAGCTCACCATCGTACGGACACGCGTACAATGAGCAGTTCTTC. The chain uses TRBV18 and TRBJ2-1; TRBD1 might be the D (5 bases). There are 16 residues in the CDR3. The V end lost 2 bases, the J end lost 4 bases, and 15 bases lay between the germline ends. Germline lookup yields CDR1 KGHSH and CDR2 LQKENI.

The table lists this clonotype with a few counts. The V and J genes are TRBV20-1 and TRBJ1-1; 8 bases are shared with TRBD1. Looked up from germline, CDR1 is DFQATT and CDR2 is SNEGSKA (reference sequence). The CDR3 loop spans 14 amino acids. J gave up 2 bases and V 3 bases, and 5 bases lay outside the gene matches. CDR3 nucleotides: TGCAGTGCTAGTACGCAGGGGGCCAACACTGAAGCTTTCTTT. Amino acids: CSASTQGANTEAFF.

The chain is built from TRBV10-1 and TRBJ2-5, with 14 bases matching TRBD2. Germline CDR1 and CDR2: WNHNN and SYGVQD (reference sequence). CDR3 length: 16 amino acids. Trimming took 3 bases from V and 1 from J; bases not matched to a gene: 1. CDR3 nucleotide sequence: TGCGCCAGCAGTGAAGGGACTAGCGGGAGCCAAGAGACCCAGTACTTC. Protein product: CASSEGTSGSQETQYF.

This clonotype occurred a few times. This chain uses TRBV5-1 with TRBJ2-3; D gene ambiguous. The CDR3 covers 12 residues. Germline CDR1 reads SGHRS; CDR2 reads YFSETQ. Trimming shortened V by 5 bases and J by 2 bases, and 6 bases separated the two germline ends. CDR3 sequence (DNA): TGCGCCAGCAGTTGGCCCACAGATACGCAGTATTTT. It encodes CASSWPTDTQYF.

This clonotype has more than one count but fewer than ten. This chain links TRBV25-1 with TRBJ1-1, with D unclear. Trimming took 7 bases from V and 5 from J, leaving 8 bases between them. The CDR3 length is 11 residues. Germline V lookup: CDR1 MGHDK, CDR2 SYGVNS. In DNA, the CDR3 is TGTGCCAGCAAGGGATTAACTGAAGCTTTCTTT. Protein product: CASKGLTEAFF. The whole variable domain, filled in from reference TRBV25-1 and TRBJ1-1, reads EADIYQTPRYLVIGTGKKITLECSQTMGHDKMYWYQQDPGMELHLIHYSYGVNSTEKGDLSSESTVSRIRTEHFPLTLESARPSHTSQYLCASKGLTEAFFGQGTRLTVV.

The chain combines TRBV7-2 with TRBJ2-7; D is ambiguous. The CDR3 totals 14 residues. Germline-derived CDR1 and CDR2 are SGHTA and FQGNSA. V dropped 4 bases and J dropped 7 bases, with 17 bases sitting between them. CDR3 nucleotides: TGTGCCAGCAGCTCTGTAGGGTCCGTAGGGGAGCAGTACTTC. It yields the protein CASSSVGSVGEQYF.

With respect to this clonotype: The junction shows a germline mismatch at one end, possibly a read error. This chain links TRBV7-9 with TRBJ2-5; 9 bases match TRBD1. The CDR3 consists of 15 residues. From germline, CDR1 is SEHNR and CDR2 FQNEAQ (reference sequence). CDR3 loop: CDSTRMGDRAETQYF. In DNA form, the CDR3 reads TGTGACAGCACCCGAATGGGGGACAGGGCAGAGACCCAGTACTTC.

This clonotype was seen more than once but under ten times. V gene TRBV15 combines with J gene TRBJ2-7; D remains ambiguous. The CDR3 has 13 amino acids. Germline V gene lookup returns CDR1 LNHNV and CDR2 YYDKDF (reference sequence). Trimming removed 0 bases at V and 1 base at J, with 4 bases between. The CDR3 DNA sequence: TGTGCCACCAGCAGAGACCCTTCCTACGAGCAGTACTTC. It specifies CATSRDPSYEQYF.

There are many counts of this clonotype. The V call is TRBV25-1, the J call TRBJ2-2, with 9 bases fitting TRBD1. Germline-derived CDR1 and CDR2 are MGHDK and SYGVNS. The V gene end was trimmed by 5 bases and the J gene end by 5 bases; junction bases not matched to a gene: 6. This CDR3 has 15 amino acids. DNA of the CDR3: TGTGCCAGCAGTATACAGGGGGCTAAGACCGGGGAGCTGTTTTTT. The encoded protein is CASSIQGAKTGELFF.

This clonotype was observed a handful of times. The V call is TRBV5-1, the J call TRBJ2-3, with D possibly matching TRBD1 (6 bases). CDR3 size: 15 residues. The V and J ends lost 2 bases and 0 bases respectively, with 10 bases between them. Germline CDR1 reads SGHRS; CDR2 reads YFSETQ. The CDR3 region is CASSLPGVSTDTQYF. DNA for the CDR3: TGCGCCAGCAGCTTACCAGGGGTCAGCACAGATACGCAGTATTTT. Looking up the rest from reference TRBV5-1 and TRBJ2-3 gives the full variable domain: KAGVTQTPRYLIKTRGQQVTLSCSPISGHRSVSWYQQTPGQGLQFLFEYFSETQRNKGNFPGRFSGRQFSNSRSEMNVSTLELGDSALYLCASSLPGVSTDTQYFGPGTRLTVL.

In DNA form, the CDR3 reads TGTGCCAGCAGCCGGGGCCTAGGGGATTCACCCCTCCACTTT. Translation gives CASSRGLGDSPLHF. The V gene is TRBV5-6, the J gene TRBJ1-6, with a tentative D call TRBD1 (5 bases). The CDR3 has 14 residues. Germline assignment: CDR1 SGHDT and CDR2 YYEEEE. V was cut by 4 bases and J by 8 bases, with 13 bases left in between.

This clonotype has just a few counts. This sequence joins TRBV5-1 and TRBJ1-2; 7 bases align to TRBD1. The germline CDR1 and CDR2 sequences are SGHRS and YFSETQ. J lost 6 bases, V lost 3 bases, and 5 bases had no gene match. The CDR3 has 13 residues. The CDR3 coding sequence is TGCGCCAGCAGCTCGGACAGGTTAAATGGCTACACCTTC. Translation: CASSSDRLNGYTF.

The sample holds a few counts of this clonotype. This chain links TRBV20-1 with TRBJ2-7; possibly TRBD2 for D (5 bases). The CDR3 totals 15 residues. The V and J ends lost 5 bases and 1 base respectively, with 18 bases between them. Germline V gives CDR1 DFQATT, CDR2 SNEGSKA (reference sequence). The CDR3 sequence: CSARPISGASYEQYF. CDR3 DNA sequence: TGCAGTGCTCGCCCGATCAGCGGAGCTTCCTACGAGCAGTACTTC.